This T cell receptor beta chain was documented in a study of shared clonotypes between healthy human individuals. Study details: The cohort had a couple of women and three men, ages 18 to 49. Study-wide findings and caveats: Roughly 5% of naive CD4 clonotypes were common to a few donors.

Assay execution proceeded at the deep level. Measured with immunoSEQ multiplex PCR; TCRdb has only the in-frame clones, and not every one. The sample includes some 660,000 clones, approximately 73% of them seen just once. For this clone: Antigen unknown.

Trimming pared 4 bases from V and 5 bases from J, leaving 11 bases between. Looked up from germline, CDR1 is SNHLY and CDR2 is FYNNEI. The CDR3 has 13 residues. The sequence was collected from a woman aged 25-40 years in good health. The source material was memory CD4+ T cells sorted from blood. Subset denoted: CD45RA-negative fraction. V usage is TRBV2 and J usage is TRBJ1-1, with a tentative D call TRBD1 (5 bases). The CDR3 nucleotides read TGTGCCAGCAGTGGGAGGGGTTTTACTGAAGCTTTCTTT. It specifies CASSGRGFTEAFF.